This is a list of T cell receptor beta chains from one sample in a study of T cells in Graves' hyperthyroidism and ophthalmopathy. In TCRdb, the multiplex PCR reads were re-called with MiXCR into one record per CDR3 protein. The data show 350,000 to 500,000 distinct CDR3 sequences, approximately 15% seen once. Material for sequencing was blood. The origin of the receptors is a woman aged 18-29 years with Graves' hyperthyroidism. Each CDR3 is given with its conserved first and last residue. D genes are given only for firm matches. Not every row has a clone size; where given, it reads once, few, many or a size class.

cdr3_length,j_call,v_call,d_call,clone_size,cdr3_aa,cdr3_nt
18,TRBJ1-3,TRBV5-5,-,-,CASSLEGGRANSGNTIYF,TGTGCCAGCAGCTTGGAGGGCGGGCGCGCGAACTCTGGAAACACCATATATTTT
19,TRBJ2-2,TRBV15,TRBD2,few,CATSRVSGSFGSDTGELFF,TGTGCCACCAGCAGAGTTAGCGGGAGCTTCGGATCTGACACCGGGGAGCTGTTTTTT
16,TRBJ2-1,TRBV11-2,-,many,CASSLEGAAYYNEQFF,TGTGCCAGCAGCTTAGAAGGAGCGGCCTACTACAATGAGCAGTTCTTC
14,TRBJ1-1,TRBV10-3,TRBD1,many,CAIGQGFSSTEAFF,TGTGCCATCGGACAGGGGTTTTCGAGCACTGAAGCTTTCTTT
13,TRBJ2-5,TRBV19,TRBD2,few,CASSTGGGRTQYF,TGTGCCAGTAGTACCGGCGGGGGAAGGACCCAGTACTTC
12,TRBJ1-1,TRBV20-1,-,few,CSASRPNTEAFF,TGCAGTGCTAGTCGACCGAACACTGAAGCTTTCTTT
15,TRBJ1-5,TRBV28,-,-,CASSLDTSYNQPQHF,TGTGCCAGCAGCCTCGACACGTCGTACAATCAGCCCCAGCATTTT
16,TRBJ1-5,TRBV20-1,-,many,CSAGDHFTGLNQPQHF,TGCAGTGCCGGCGACCATTTTACAGGGCTTAATCAGCCCCAGCATTTT
13,TRBJ1-2,TRBV28,-,-,CASSRPVNYGYTF,TGTGCCAGCAGTCGCCCTGTAAACTATGGCTACACCTTC
16,TRBJ1-1,TRBV6-1,-,many,CASSEDVRRLNTEAFF,TGTGCCAGCAGTGAAGATGTAAGACGTTTGAACACTGAAGCTTTCTTT
18,TRBJ2-1,TRBV3-1,TRBD2,few,CASSQEGRLAGVHNEQFF,TGTGCCAGCAGCCAAGAGGGCCGACTAGCGGGAGTCCACAATGAGCAGTTCTTC
15,TRBJ2-1,TRBV27,TRBD1,-,CASSPDRGKYNEQFF,TGTGCCAGCAGCCCGGACAGGGGGAAGTACAATGAGCAGTTCTTC
16,TRBJ2-7,TRBV14,-,few,CASSLVIRDPPYEQYF,TGTGCCAGCAGCTTAGTGATCCGGGACCCTCCCTACGAGCAGTACTTC
12,TRBJ1-2,TRBV7-8,-,-,CASSYRGHGYTF,TGTGCCAGCAGCTACCGGGGCCATGGCTACACCTTC
15,TRBJ2-3,TRBV2,TRBD2,few,CVSSGAGGGTGTQYF,TGTGTCAGCAGCGGAGCGGGAGGAGGCACAGGTACGCAGTATTTT
16,TRBJ2-5,TRBV5-8,TRBD1,many,CASSPTDRGHGETQYF,TGTGCCAGCAGCCCCACGGACAGGGGGCACGGAGAGACCCAGTACTTC
16,TRBJ2-7,TRBV5-1,-,many,CASGVGQGNPSYEQYF,TGCGCCAGCGGCGTCGGGCAGGGAAACCCTTCCTACGAGCAGTACTTC
16,TRBJ1-5,TRBV18,-,many,CASSLSGSNSNQPQHF,TGTGCCAGCTCACTATCCGGGAGTAATAGCAATCAGCCCCAGCATTTT